The present T cell receptor beta chain was sequenced within a study of CXCR3-negative and CXCR3-positive naive CD8 T cells. Findings of the study overall: Naive cells with CXCR3 showed TRB CDR3s that were more hydrophobic than those in CXCR3-negative naive cells.

On this clonotype: Its specificity is not known.

The CDR3 consists of 13 residues. Per germline, CDR1 SGHTA and CDR2 FQGTGA. With UMI labels, 5' RACE was used to prepare the TRB cDNA libraries. TCRdb reanalyzed the 5' RACE reads and collapses them to one entry per CDR3 protein, without DNA. The sample holds 150,000 to 180,000 distinct CDR3 sequences. Sequencing was performed on naive CXCR3+ CD8+ T cells from blood. Subset specified: CD45RO-CCR7+CD27+CD95- naive CD8+ T cells expressing CXCR3 (TNR3+). The source is a human donor in good health. Some clones in this sample may be carry-over from other donors' samples. This chain joins TRBV7-3 and TRBJ1-5; the TRBD1 assignment by TCRdb is unverifiable without DNA. This CDR3 reads CASSFKGDQPQHF.